The 31 T cell receptor beta chains in this list originate from one sample, sequenced in a study of yellow fever vaccine responses in identical twins. TCRdb reprocessed the RT-PCR reads via MiXCR and lists one record per CDR3 protein. The sample has 3,200 or so distinct CDR3 sequences; about 80% are singletons. The source material was T cells from blood (PBMCs), unsorted or a sorted subset (not recorded which), sampled before or after yellow fever vaccination (not recorded which). The receptor source for this set is a woman aged 18-30 years who received the yellow fever vaccine.

The chain joins TRBV7-9 to TRBJ2-7; perhaps D is TRBD1 or TRBD2 (5 bases each). CDR1 and CDR2 from the germline V gene are SEHNR and FQNEAQ (reference sequence). Trimming stripped 5 bases from V and 3 bases from J, with 11 bases between. The CDR3 totals 13 residues. Here the CDR3 reads CASSRGTNYEQYF. The DNA of the CDR3 is TGTGCCAGCAGCCGAGGGACCAACTACGAGCAGTACTTC. Full variable domain (outside the CDR3, taken from reference TRBV7-9 and TRBJ2-7): DTGVSQNPRHKITKRGQNVTFRCDPISEHNRLYWYRQTLGQGPEFLTYFQNEAQLEKSRLLSDRFSAERPKGSFSTLEIQRTEQGDSAMYLCASSRGTNYEQYFGPGTRLTVT.

V and J are TRBV4-1 and TRBJ2-5; 9 positions match TRBD1. The V segment lost 3 bases and the J segment 5 bases; nucleotides outside the gene matches: 4. The germline CDR1 and CDR2 sequences are MGHRA and YSYEKL. This CDR3 comprises 14 residues. The CDR3 spells CASSQDRGKETQYF. The CDR3 region has the DNA TGCGCCAGCAGCCAGGACAGGGGTAAGGAGACCCAGTACTTC.

The chain employs TRBV7-9 and TRBJ1-1, with no clear D. V shed 1 base and J shed 1 base, with 4 bases lying between them. From germline, CDR1 is SEHNR and CDR2 FQNEAQ (reference sequence). CDR3 length: 13 residues. CDR3 region: CASSLDRNTEAFF. The DNA for the CDR3 is TGTGCCAGCAGCTTAGACCGGAACACTGAAGCTTTCTTT.

The CDR3 sequence is CASSTHLAGGYNEQFF. The CDR3 bases are TGTGCCAGCAGCACTCATCTAGCGGGGGGGTACAATGAGCAGTTCTTC. The chain is built from TRBV3-1 and TRBJ2-1; 12 bases align to TRBD2. Trimming cost V 5 bases and J 4 bases; bases outside gene matches: 6. From germline, CDR1 is LGHDT and CDR2 YNNKEL (reference sequence). CDR3 length: 16 residues.

The chain has TRBV7-9 and TRBJ2-7; D not resolved. CDR3 length: 11 amino acids. V shed 3 bases and J shed 0 bases, with 0 bases lying between them. CDR1 and CDR2 from the germline V gene are SEHNR and FQNEAQ (reference sequence). CDR3 DNA: TGTGCCAGCAGCTTCTCCTACGAGCAGTACTTC. This codes for CASSFSYEQYF.

The chain is built from TRBV2 and TRBJ2-7; TRBD2 matches 7 bases. Looked up from germline, CDR1 is SNHLY and CDR2 is FYNNEI. J gave up 0 bases and V 2 bases, and 4 bases lay outside the gene matches. There are 15 residues in the CDR3. The CDR3 nucleotides are TGTGCCAGCAGTGAACAGAGCGGGGCCTCCTACGAGCAGTACTTC. Translated: CASSEQSGASYEQYF.

The CDR3 spells CSVGETQYF. CDR3 coding DNA: TGCAGTGTCGGAGAGACCCAGTACTTC. The V gene is TRBV20-1, the J gene TRBJ2-5, with D uncertain. Germline V gene sequence: CDR1 DFQATT, CDR2 SNEGSKA (reference sequence). V was cut by 7 bases and J by 4 bases, with 4 bases left in between. The CDR3 spans 9 residues.

This clonotype has a handful of counts. The rearrangement links TRBV19 to TRBJ1-1; TRBD1 might be the D (6 bases). The CDR3 has 12 residues. V lost 5 bases and J lost 5, with 9 bases in between. Germline lookup yields CDR1 LNHDA and CDR2 SQIVND (reference sequence). The CDR3 here is CASSQGRTEAFF. CDR3 in DNA: TGTGCCAGTAGTCAGGGGCGGACTGAAGCTTTCTTT. Full variable domain (remainder filled in from reference TRBV19 and TRBJ1-1): DGGITQSPKYLFRKEGQNVTLSCEQNLNHDAMYWYRQDPGQGLRLIYYSQIVNDFQKGDIAEGYSVSREKKESFPLTVTSAQKNPTAFYLCASSQGRTEAFFGQGTRLTVV.

Regarding this clonotype: At one end, the junction sequence differs from germline, possibly due to a read error. V is TRBV7-7 and J is TRBJ2-7, with TRBD2 matching over 10 bases. Germline CDR1 is SSHAT and CDR2 is FNYEAQ (reference sequence). This CDR3 has 15 amino acids. The CDR3 DNA follows: TGTGCTAGCAGCTTTGGTAGCGGGGGGCCCTACGAGCAGTACTTC. Translated: CASSFGSGGPYEQYF.

V gene TRBV20-1 combines with J gene TRBJ2-1; the D gene is possibly TRBD1 (8 bases). V lost 3 bases to trimming and J lost 1 base, with 13 bases between them. CDR1 is DFQATT and CDR2 is SNEGSKA in the germline V gene (reference sequence). The CDR3 contains 15 residues. For the CDR3, the DNA is TGCAGTGCTAGGGAACAGGGGGGGTCCTACAATGAGCAGTTCTTC. Translated, it gives CSAREQGGSYNEQFF.

DNA of the CDR3: TGTGCCAGCAGTGAGAACAGGGACTATAATTCACCCCTCCACTTT. It is translated as CASSENRDYNSPLHF. This rearrangement joins TRBV6-1 to TRBJ1-6; perhaps TRBD1 as D (6 bases). V lost 3 bases, J lost 3 bases, and 9 bases lay in between. The CDR3 is made up of 15 amino acids. Germline CDR1 MNHNS, CDR2 SASEGT.

This sequence joins TRBV5-1 and TRBJ2-7; D possibly corresponds to TRBD1 (5 bases). Per germline, CDR1 SGHRS and CDR2 YFSETQ. This CDR3 contains 15 residues. Trimming took off 0 bases at V and 1 base at J, with 11 bases between the two ends. CDR3 in amino acids: CASSLGVKGSYEQYF. The CDR3 DNA reads as TGCGCCAGCAGCTTGGGAGTAAAGGGGTCCTACGAGCAGTACTTC. The complete variable domain, with remaining parts taken from reference TRBV5-1 and TRBJ2-7, reads KAGVTQTPRYLIKTRGQQVTLSCSPISGHRSVSWYQQTPGQGLQFLFEYFSETQRNKGNFPGRFSGRQFSNSRSEMNVSTLELGDSALYLCASSLGVKGSYEQYFGPGTRLTVT.

This clonotype showed up just a few times. The chain recombines TRBV11-3 with TRBJ1-5; weak D call: TRBD1 (5 bases). The CDR3 runs 14 residues. With 1 base removed from V and 3 bases from J, the gap between germline ends came to 7 bases. Germline loops: CDR1 SGHNT, CDR2 YENEEA. The CDR3 DNA is TGTGCCAGCAGCTTAGGACAGATCAATCAGCCCCAGCATTTT. It encodes CASSLGQINQPQHF.

The chain combines TRBV5-6 with TRBJ2-7; possible D gene TRBD1, 6 bases. V was shortened by 4 bases and J by 2 bases, with 13 bases between the two germline ends. Germline V gene data show CDR1 as SGHDT and CDR2 as YYEEEE. This CDR3 contains 14 residues. The CDR3: CASSVTGTTYEQYF. CDR3 coding DNA: TGTGCCAGCAGCGTTACCGGGACAACCTACGAGCAGTACTTC.

This clonotype was picked up a small number of times. V and J are TRBV19 and TRBJ2-7; possible D gene TRBD1, 7 bases. Per the germline V gene, CDR1 is LNHDA and CDR2 is SQIVND (reference sequence). Trimming shortened V by 2 bases and J by 0 bases, and 8 bases separated the two germline ends. The CDR3 sequence is 14 residues long. The CDR3 region has the DNA TGTGCCAGTAGTATACAGGGGGGCTCCTACGAGCAGTACTTC. Protein product: CASSIQGGSYEQYF. The full variable domain, in which reference TRBV19 and TRBJ2-7 provide the parts outside the CDR3, is DGGITQSPKYLFRKEGQNVTLSCEQNLNHDAMYWYRQDPGQGLRLIYYSQIVNDFQKGDIAEGYSVSREKKESFPLTVTSAQKNPTAFYLCASSIQGGSYEQYFGPGTRLTVT.

Only one count was recorded for this clonotype. The V call is TRBV19, the J call TRBJ2-1; D is undetermined. The germline V and J ends were trimmed by 5 bases and 6 bases, with 5 bases remaining between them. This CDR3 is 11 amino acids long. The germline CDR1 and CDR2 sequences are LNHDA and SQIVND (reference sequence). In DNA form, the CDR3 reads TGTGCCAGTAGTGCCAGCAATGAGCAGTTCTTC. Protein sequence: CASSASNEQFF.

The chain couples TRBV20-1 to TRBJ2-1; 8 nucleotides agree with TRBD2. After removal of 2 bases from V and 1 base from J, the junction contained 13 bases not matched to a gene. Germline V gene data show CDR1 as DFQATT and CDR2 as SNEGSKA (reference sequence). This CDR3 spans 18 amino acids. The CDR3 sequence: CSARTDRELAVSYNEQFF. The DNA for the CDR3 is TGCAGTGCTAGAACAGATCGTGAACTAGCGGTTTCCTACAATGAGCAGTTCTTC.

This sequence joins TRBV29-1 and TRBJ2-1, with TRBD1 as a possible D gene (6 bases). The CDR3 is 12 residues long. Looked up from germline, CDR1 is SQVTM and CDR2 is ANQGSEA. With 7 bases removed from V and 5 bases from J, the gap between germline ends came to 12 bases. The CDR3 reads CSALTGNNEQFF. The CDR3 region has the DNA TGCAGCGCCTTAACAGGGAACAATGAGCAGTTCTTC.

This clonotype has only one observation. V and J are TRBV29-1 and TRBJ2-5; TRBD1 might be the D (6 bases). Per germline, CDR1 SQVTM and CDR2 ANQGSEA. This CDR3 has 12 residues. The V gene lost 7 bases and the J gene lost 5 bases, with 14 bases spanning the gap. The CDR3 DNA sequence: TGCAGCGCACAGGGCTCGGGGGAGACCCAGTACTTC. Translation gives CSAQGSGETQYF.

J is TRBJ2-7 and V is TRBV29-1; maybe TRBD1 (5 bases). CDR1 and CDR2 (germline): SQVTM, ANQGSEA. The CDR3 is 13 residues long. The V end was cut by 6 bases, the J end by 3 bases, with 15 bases between. The CDR3 nucleotides read TGCAGCGTCAAAGAGGACAACCACTACGAGCAGTACTTC. It codes for CSVKEDNHYEQYF.

J is TRBJ1-1 and V is TRBV4-1, with 9 nucleotides matching TRBD1. Germline assignment: CDR1 MGHRA and CDR2 YSYEKL. This CDR3 is 15 amino acids long. With V trimmed by 3 bases and J by 4 bases, 6 bases remained unmatched. For the CDR3, the DNA is TGCGCCAGCAGCCACCAGACAGGGGGGGTCACTGAAGCTTTCTTT. It translates to CASSHQTGGVTEAFF.

The rearrangement uses TRBV19 and TRBJ2-1; TRBD2 agrees at 7 bases. This CDR3 spans 10 amino acids. The trim removed 11 bases at V and 8 bases at J, leaving 3 bases unmatched. From germline, CDR1 is LNHDA and CDR2 SQIVND (reference sequence). CDR3 region: CAGTMDEQFF. For the CDR3, the DNA is TGTGCCGGGACTATGGATGAGCAGTTCTTC.

The V and J genes are TRBV7-9 and TRBJ2-1; a possible D gene is TRBD2 (6 bases). Germline CDR1 SEHNR, CDR2 FQNEAQ (reference sequence). Trimming left V 2 bases short and J 5 bases short, with 7 bases between. The CDR3 is 13 residues long. CDR3 sequence (DNA): TGTGCCAGCAGCTTAACGGGAGACAATGAGCAGTTCTTC. Translated, it gives CASSLTGDNEQFF.

The gene calls are TRBV9 and TRBJ2-7; D is perhaps TRBD1 (5 bases). Germline V lookup: CDR1 SGDLS, CDR2 YYNGEE. The CDR3 is 13 residues long. Trimming stripped 0 bases from V and 6 bases from J, with 10 bases between. CDR3 nucleotides: TGTGCCAGCAGCGTAGGGTCAGGGTCCGAGCAGTACTTC. This translates into CASSVGSGSEQYF.

This chain links TRBV29-1 with TRBJ2-1; D call uncertain. Trimming shortened V by 5 bases and J by 6 bases, and 5 bases separated the two germline ends. The CDR3 consists of 10 residues. Germline values: CDR1 SQVTM, CDR2 ANQGSEA. CDR3 region: CSVLGNEQFF. CDR3 bases: TGCAGCGTTCTTGGCAATGAGCAGTTCTTC.

The chain links TRBV11-2 to TRBJ2-1; 11 positions agree with TRBD2. CDR1 SGHAT and CDR2 FQNNGV come from the germline V gene. Trimming took 6 bases from V and 0 from J; bases not matched to a gene: 4. This CDR3 is built from 16 residues. Here the CDR3 reads CASRILAGASYNEQFF. The CDR3 DNA is TGTGCCAGCAGAATACTAGCGGGGGCCTCCTACAATGAGCAGTTCTTC.

This clonotype has more than one count but fewer than ten. The gene calls are TRBV24-1 and TRBJ2-1; D remains ambiguous. The CDR3 extends over 12 amino acids. CDR1 KGHDR and CDR2 SFDVKD come from the germline V gene. Trimming shortened V by 0 bases and J by 5 bases, and 1 base separated the two germline ends. The CDR3, as DNA: TGTGCCACCAGTGATTTGGACAATGAGCAGTTCTTC. Its translation: CATSDLDNEQFF.

This clonotype was detected a few times. The genes are TRBV7-2 and TRBJ2-5; D possibly uses TRBD1 or TRBD2 (5 bases each). V was cut by 1 base and J by 4 bases, with 13 bases left in between. The germline V gene has CDR1 SGHTA and CDR2 FQGNSA. The CDR3 runs 15 residues. The DNA of the CDR3 is TGTGCCAGCAGCTTAGTTGGGGGATCTGTAGAGACCCAGTACTTC. It yields the protein CASSLVGGSVETQYF.

The chain is built from TRBV11-1 and TRBJ2-1, with 8 bases identical to TRBD2. V shed 4 bases and J 7 bases; nucleotides not matched to a gene: 9. The CDR3 length is 15 residues. Per germline, CDR1 SGHAT and CDR2 FQDESV (reference sequence). The CDR3 sequence: CASSSPAGVPNEQFF. CDR3 nucleotides: TGTGCCAGCAGCTCTCCAGCGGGAGTACCAAATGAGCAGTTCTTC.

This rearrangement joins TRBV12-5 to TRBJ2-1, with D uncertain. In germline, CDR1 is LGHNT, CDR2 FRNRAP. Trimming shortened V by 7 bases and J by 2 bases, and 3 bases separated the two germline ends. This CDR3 region has 11 residues. For the CDR3, the DNA is TGTGCTAGTGTTCCCTACAATGAGCAGTTCTTC. Amino acid sequence: CASVPYNEQFF. Full variable domain (rest looked up from reference TRBV12-5 and TRBJ2-1): DARVTQTPRHKVTEMGQEVTMRCQPILGHNTVFWYRQTMMQGLELLAYFRNRAPLDDSGMPKDRFSAEMPDATLATLKIQPSEPRDSAVYFCASVPYNEQFFGPGTRLTVL.

The V gene is TRBV11-1, the J gene TRBJ2-1, with 7 bases matching TRBD2. In germline, CDR1 is SGHAT, CDR2 FQDESV (reference sequence). The length of the CDR3 is 16 residues. Losses at the gene ends were 2 bases for V and 2 bases for J; bases not matched to a gene: 6. CDR3 protein: CASSLPSGIPYNEQFF. The CDR3 nucleotides are TGTGCCAGCAGCTTACCGAGCGGGATTCCCTACAATGAGCAGTTCTTC.